These T cell receptor beta chains were read from a single sample in a study of shared clonotypes between healthy human individuals. Data came from immunoSEQ multiplex PCR; TCRdb stores just in-frame clones and leaves some out. Here the sample spans roughly 850,000 clones, around 96% being singletons. The specimen sequenced was naive CD8+ T cells sorted from blood. The receptors were gathered from a young man in good health. The CDR3 runs from the conserved cysteine through the conserved F or W.

TRBV10-3	TRBJ1-5	CAISDGGNSNQPQHF
TRBV5-1	TRBJ2-7	CASRYKQGTNEQYF
TRBV6-5	TRBJ1-3	CASSGDRGLGNTIYF
TRBV10-2	TRBJ2-7	CASSESRGLAGAYEQYF
TRBV21-1	TRBJ2-1	CASSKGCTELNEQFF
TRBV5-1	TRBJ2-3	CASSLELAGTSTDTQYF
TRBV7-8	TRBJ2-7	CASSLPREGGKSYEQYF
TRBV7-8	TRBJ1-1	CASSLSGTEVTEAFF
TRBV4-1	NA	CASSQVGEGEQYF
TRBV28	TRBJ2-7	CASSFTDRGEQYF
TRBV4-2	TRBJ2-7	CASSQSGTSLEEQYF
TRBV19	TRBJ1-2	CASSPNRDRGPHNYGYTF
TRBV5-4	TRBJ2-3	CASSIETSTQYF
TRBV11-2	TRBJ2-7	CASSLAGTGVGPTYEQYF
TRBV7-9	TRBJ2-7	CASSPKERNYEQYF
TRBV6-6	TRBJ1-5	CASTEGSQPQHF
TRBV7-9	TRBJ2-3	CASSLIQTDTQYF
TRBV7-2	TRBJ2-3	CASSPMDRANTQYF
TRBV20-1	TRBJ2-7	CSARVVNEQYF
TRBV7-9	TRBJ2-7	CASRRGFRDSSYEQYF
TRBV5-5	TRBJ2-2	CASSSDREGSGELFF
TRBV27	TRBJ1-1	CASSLAAGMNTEAFF
TRBV7-9	TRBJ1-5	CASSLAAGGQPQHF
TRBV7-9	TRBJ2-1	CASSSSSGRAVYEQFF
TRBV11-2	TRBJ2-7	CASSRSGTGLYEQYF
TRBV25-1	TRBJ2-7	CASSLLQDAYEQYF
TRBV27	TRBJ2-2	CASSLLTSGNTGELFF
TRBV5-4	TRBJ1-1	CASSLRSSTEAFF
TRBV9	TRBJ2-3	CASSDGLAGATDTQYF
TRBV5-4	TRBJ2-7	CASSFGQNYEQYF
TRBV7-7	TRBJ2-2	CASSFTSGNTGELFF
TRBV4-1	TRBJ1-2	CASSRDSSGYTF
TRBV4-1	TRBJ2-3	CASSPTAGSTDTQYF
TRBV4-1	TRBJ2-1	CASSPVLADSYNEQFF
TRBV7-9	TRBJ2-1	CASSLGTSWNEQFF
TRBV11-2	TRBJ2-1	CASSLDYLSSYNEQFF
TRBV27	TRBJ1-2	CASSSAGGQANYGYTF
TRBV13	TRBJ2-7	CASSLGGGRASEQYF
TRBV14	TRBJ2-7	CASSQGRISYEQYF
TRBV7-9	TRBJ2-7	CASSAGAGDEQYF
TRBV19	TRBJ2-7	CASSISALYEQYF
TRBV7-9	TRBJ1-1	CASSPPAYTEAFF
TRBV5-1	TRBJ2-7	CASTVRGGGYEQYF
TRBV7-2	TRBJ2-7	CASSADLLGEQYF
TRBV7-9	TRBJ2-1	CASSPGGAVEQFF
TRBV29-1	TRBJ2-3	CSLEGENGDTQYF
TRBV21-1	TRBJ2-4	CASSKVWRGGRNIQYF
TRBV11-2	TRBJ2-7	CASSGYDSAYEQYF
TRBV4-1	TRBJ2-1	CASSRGTYNEQFF
TRBV29-1	TRBJ1-5	CSVGENQPQHF
TRBV6-1	TRBJ2-3	CASNLYREPDTQYF
TRBV11-2	TRBJ1-1	CASRPGTGVVIEAFF
TRBV6-1	TRBJ1-5	CASSWTGGAGQPQHF
TRBV25-1	TRBJ2-1	CASSGLAGAHNEQFF
TRBV6-1	TRBJ2-7	CASYPTSGYYEQYF
TRBV6-4	TRBJ1-5	CASSDFFGNQPQHF
TRBV28	TRBJ2-7	CASSETLYEQYF
TRBV6-5	TRBJ1-2	CASSYSAGAGGYTF
TRBV9	TRBJ2-7	CASSVGQKGEQYF
TRBV27	TRBJ2-7	CASHKPHGGPYEQYF